The TCR beta chain under discussion was sequenced for a study of tumor-infiltrating lymphocytes in primary liver carcinoma. General study points: Tumors reached a significantly greater top-250-clone fraction than blood did (p = 0.039).

Total RNA (roughly 530 ng) served as template for TCR beta cDNA synthesis primed by a constant-region primer. Three nested multiplex PCR rounds, a slightly modified ARM-PCR method, built the TCR beta libraries. TRBV1-TRBV30 forward primers paired with a C-beta reverse primer drove the first two PCR rounds, ten to eleven cycles each. Using its own MiXCR run on the multiplex PCR reads, TCRdb lists one record per CDR3 protein. The data show about 44,000 distinct CDR3 sequences, 70% to 85% seen once. The study co-extracted DNA and RNA from around 20-30 mg of unsorted bulk tissue. Patients had primary liver carcinoma treated by surgical resection. Concerning this clonotype itself: The antigen is not known.

V was shortened by 2 bases and J by 8 bases, with 9 bases between the two germline ends. The CDR3 length is 13 residues. Germline lookup yields CDR1 PRHDT and CDR2 FYEKMQ (reference sequence). This chain connects TRBV13 to TRBJ1-4; D unclear. Sequences were obtained from liver tumor tissue from sampling region 3. The subset was: tumor region T3, left-lateral pole. This sequence originates from a man aged 35 to 55 with primary liver carcinoma and hepatitis B virus infection. This CDR3 reads CASSLRSTEKLFF. DNA for the CDR3: TGTGCCAGCAGCTTAAGGAGTACGGAAAAACTGTTTTTT.